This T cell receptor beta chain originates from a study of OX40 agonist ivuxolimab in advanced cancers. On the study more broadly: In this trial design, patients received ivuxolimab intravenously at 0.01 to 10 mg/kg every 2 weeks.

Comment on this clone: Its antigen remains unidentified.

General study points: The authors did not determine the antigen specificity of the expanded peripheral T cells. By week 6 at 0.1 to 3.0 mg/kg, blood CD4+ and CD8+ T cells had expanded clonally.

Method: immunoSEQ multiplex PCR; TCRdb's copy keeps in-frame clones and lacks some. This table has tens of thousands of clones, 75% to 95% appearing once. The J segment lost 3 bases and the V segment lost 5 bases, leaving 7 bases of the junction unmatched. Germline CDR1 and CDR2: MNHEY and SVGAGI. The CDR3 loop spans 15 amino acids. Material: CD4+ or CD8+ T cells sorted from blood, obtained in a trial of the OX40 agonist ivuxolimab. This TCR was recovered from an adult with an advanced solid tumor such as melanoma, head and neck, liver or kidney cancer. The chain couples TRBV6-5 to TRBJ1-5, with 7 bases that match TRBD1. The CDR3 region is CASSAQTGINQPQHF. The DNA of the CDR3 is TGTGCCAGCAGTGCCCAGACAGGGATCAATCAGCCCCAGCATTTT.